The TCR beta chain described here comes from a study of blood T cells in healthy people across ages. General study results and limits: As age increased, TCR beta diversity per million T cells fell in a roughly linear fashion. In the absence of known donor CMV status, changes in expanded clonotypes were possibly confounded. Diversity was estimated from one million T cells, and these estimates were considered underestimates.

Germline V lookup: CDR1 SGDLS, CDR2 YYNGEE. V lost 4 bases and J lost 11; bases outside the gene matches: 25. This CDR3 has 18 residues. Notes on this clonotype: Its specificity is not known.

Alongside a J-beta primer mix, a sample-barcoded 5' primer served in a second PCR lasting roughly 6 to 11 cycles. MiXCR, run by TCRdb on the 5' RACE reads, gives a single entry per CDR3 protein. The data contain more than 1.4 million distinct CDR3 sequences, roughly 40% of them singletons. Sequenced sample: blood. The chain is built from TRBV9 and TRBJ2-5, with 8 nucleotides matching TRBD2. The TCR was taken from a woman aged 18-29 years in good health. CDR3 sequence (DNA): TGTGCCAGCAGCCCTCATGCGGACGGGGGGGCATCACAGGATGAGCAGTACTTC. It translates to CASSPHADGGASQDEQYF. The full variable domain, with the rest looked up from reference TRBV9 and TRBJ2-5, is DSGVTQTPKHLITATGQRVTLRCSPRSGDLSVYWYQQSLDQGLQFLIQYYNGEERAKGNILERFSAQQFPDLHSELNLSSLELGDSALYFCASSPHADGGASQDEQYFGPGTRLLVL.